Described below is a single T cell receptor beta chain sequence and its context. Libraries were prepared by immunoSEQ multiplex PCR; TCRdb keeps only in-frame clonotypes and omits some of them. The data show roughly 15,000 clones, with almost 80% seen just once and over 2% held by the top ten. CDR1 is SGHRS and CDR2 is YFSETQ in the germline V gene. J gave up 1 base and V 3 bases, and 1 base lay outside the gene matches. The CDR3 totals 14 residues. This record belongs to a study of tumour-infiltrating T cells in Burkitt lymphoma. Study background: Productive clonality predicted overall and progression-free survival.

The sequencing input was tumor tissue. This sequence joins TRBV5-1 and TRBJ1-1, with TRBD1 identical over 9 bases. The TCR originated in a human donor with diffuse large B-cell lymphoma. In DNA, the CDR3 is TGCGCCAGCAGCTGGGGACAGGGGAACACTGAAGCTTTCTTT. It specifies CASSWGQGNTEAFF.